This T cell receptor beta chain is drawn from a study of T cell changes during pregnancy in multiple sclerosis. Data came from immunoSEQ multiplex PCR; TCRdb stores just in-frame clones and leaves some out. The sample has 40,000 to 50,000 clones, about 91% seen once. Per germline, CDR1 MDHEN and CDR2 SYDVKM. V lost 3 bases, J lost 3 bases, and 5 bases lay in between. The length of the CDR3 is 12 residues. This clonotype was obtained from a female donor in good health, enrolled as a control in a pregnancy study. The input for sequencing was CD4+ T cells from peripheral blood mononuclear cells, taken after pregnancy. The gene calls are TRBV28 and TRBJ1-2, with no clear D. The DNA for the CDR3 is TGTGCCAGCAGTTTCCGGGACTATGGCTACACCTTC. Its protein product is CASSFRDYGYTF.